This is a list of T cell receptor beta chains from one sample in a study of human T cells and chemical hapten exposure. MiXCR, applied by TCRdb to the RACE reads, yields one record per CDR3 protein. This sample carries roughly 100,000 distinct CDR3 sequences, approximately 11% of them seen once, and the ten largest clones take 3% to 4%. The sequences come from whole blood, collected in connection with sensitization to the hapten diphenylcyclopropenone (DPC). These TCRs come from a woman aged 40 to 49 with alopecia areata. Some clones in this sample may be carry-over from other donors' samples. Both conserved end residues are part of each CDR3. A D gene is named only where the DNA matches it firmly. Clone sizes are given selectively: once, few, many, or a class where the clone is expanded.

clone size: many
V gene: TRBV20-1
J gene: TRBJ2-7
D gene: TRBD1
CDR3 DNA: TGCAGTGCTAGAGACCCAATGGGACAGTACGAGCAGTACTTC
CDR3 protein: CSARDPMGQYEQYF

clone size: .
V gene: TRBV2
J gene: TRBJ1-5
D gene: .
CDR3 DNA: TGTGCCAGCAGTGTCCCAAATCAGCCCCAGCATTTT
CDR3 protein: CASSVPNQPQHF

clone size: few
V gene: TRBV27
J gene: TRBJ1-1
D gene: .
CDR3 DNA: TGTGCCAGCAGTGCAAGGGGGATGGGAACTGAAGCTTTCTTT
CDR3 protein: CASSARGMGTEAFF

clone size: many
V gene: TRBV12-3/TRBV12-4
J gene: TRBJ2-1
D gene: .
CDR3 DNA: TGTGCCAGCAGCCAAAACCGATGGAATGAGCAGTTCTTC
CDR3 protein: CASSQNRWNEQFF

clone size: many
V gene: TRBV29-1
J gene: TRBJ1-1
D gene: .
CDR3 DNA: TGCAGCGTTGAAAAACGAACAGGGAAGCTCACTGAAGCTTTCTTT
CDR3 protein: CSVEKRTGKLTEAFF

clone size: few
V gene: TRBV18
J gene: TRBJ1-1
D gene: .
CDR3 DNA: TGTGCCAGCTCACCACGGAAGGTTACGGGGAGCGCTGAAGCTTTCTTT
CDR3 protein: CASSPRKVTGSAEAFF

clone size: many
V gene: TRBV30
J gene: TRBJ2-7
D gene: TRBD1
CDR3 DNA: TGTGCCTGGAGTGTACAGGGGGAGCAGTACTTC
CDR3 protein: CAWSVQGEQYF

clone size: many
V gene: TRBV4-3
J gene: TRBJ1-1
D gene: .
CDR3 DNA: TGCGCCAGCAGCCAAGAGGAGGCAGTGAACACTGAAGCTTTCTTT
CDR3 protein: CASSQEEAVNTEAFF

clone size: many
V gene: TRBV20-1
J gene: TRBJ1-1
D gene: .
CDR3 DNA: TGCAGTGCCGATACCGGGACGATACGTACTGAAGCTTTCTTT
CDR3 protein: CSADTGTIRTEAFF

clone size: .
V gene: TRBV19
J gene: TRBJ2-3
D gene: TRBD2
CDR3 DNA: TGTGCCAGTAGTCCTAGCGGGACCACAGATACGCAGTATTTT
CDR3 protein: CASSPSGTTDTQYF

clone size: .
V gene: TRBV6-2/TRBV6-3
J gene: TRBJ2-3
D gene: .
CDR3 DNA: TGTGCCAGCAGTTACAGGGGCGCGGACACAGATACGCAGTATTTT
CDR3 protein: CASSYRGADTDTQYF

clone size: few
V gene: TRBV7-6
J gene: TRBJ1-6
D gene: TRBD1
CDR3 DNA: TGTGCCAGCAGCTCCGAATGGGACAGACGAATTTCACCCCTCCACTTT
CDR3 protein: CASSSEWDRRISPLHF

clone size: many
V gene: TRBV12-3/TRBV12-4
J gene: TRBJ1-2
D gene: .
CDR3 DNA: TGTGCCAGCAGTTCCGGGCCCCAAGCTCGTGGCTACACCTTC
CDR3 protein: CASSSGPQARGYTF

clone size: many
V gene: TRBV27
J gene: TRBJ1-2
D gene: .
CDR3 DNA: TGTGCCAGCAGGGGATATGGCTACACCTTC
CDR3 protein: CASRGYGYTF

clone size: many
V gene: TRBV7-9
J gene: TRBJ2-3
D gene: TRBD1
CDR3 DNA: TGTGCCAGCAGCTTAGGCGGGACAGGCCGCACAGATACGCAGTATTTT
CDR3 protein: CASSLGGTGRTDTQYF

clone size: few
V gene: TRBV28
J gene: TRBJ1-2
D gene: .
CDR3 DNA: TGTGCCAGCGGAGGGCAGTTCTATGGCTACACCTTC
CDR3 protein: CASGGQFYGYTF

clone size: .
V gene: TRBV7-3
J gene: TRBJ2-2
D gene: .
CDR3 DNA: TGTGCCAGCAGCTTACTCCCGGGAAGGAACACCGGGGAGCTGTTTTTT
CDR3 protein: CASSLLPGRNTGELFF

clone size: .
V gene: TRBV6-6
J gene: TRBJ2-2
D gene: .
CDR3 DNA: TGTGCCAGCAGTTACTCGGAGAGGGGACCACGTACCGGGGAGCTGTTTTTT
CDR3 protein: CASSYSERGPRTGELFF

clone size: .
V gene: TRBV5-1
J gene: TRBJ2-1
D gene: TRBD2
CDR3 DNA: TGCGCCAGCAGCTTCACTAGCGGGAGGGAGAATGAGCAGTTCTTC
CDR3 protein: CASSFTSGRENEQFF

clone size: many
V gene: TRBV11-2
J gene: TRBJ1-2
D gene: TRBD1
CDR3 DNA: TGTGCCAGCAGCTTAGGAGGGACAGGTCGTCTAAACGGCTACACCTTC
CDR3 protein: CASSLGGTGRLNGYTF

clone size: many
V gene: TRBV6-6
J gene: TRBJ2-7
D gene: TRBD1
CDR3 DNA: TGTGCCAGCAGTAAGGACAGGGGGCTTTGGGAGCAGTACTTC
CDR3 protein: CASSKDRGLWEQYF

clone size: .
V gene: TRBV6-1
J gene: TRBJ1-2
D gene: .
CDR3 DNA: TGTGCCAGCAGACCCGACAGGCTTCCCTATGGCTACACCTTC
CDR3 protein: CASRPDRLPYGYTF

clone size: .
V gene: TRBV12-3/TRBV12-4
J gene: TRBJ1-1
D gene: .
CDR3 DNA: TGTGCCAGCAGTTTGAAGTCTGGAGCTTTCTTT
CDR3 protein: CASSLKSGAFF

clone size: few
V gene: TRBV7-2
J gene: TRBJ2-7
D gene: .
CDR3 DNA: TGTGCCAGCAGCTTAAGGTGGGGGCCTTACGAGCAGTACTTC
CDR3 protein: CASSLRWGPYEQYF

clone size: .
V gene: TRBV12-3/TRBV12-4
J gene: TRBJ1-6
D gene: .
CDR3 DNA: TGTGCCAGCAGTCCTGGGACCACCTCTTCCCTCCACTTT
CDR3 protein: CASSPGTTSSLHF

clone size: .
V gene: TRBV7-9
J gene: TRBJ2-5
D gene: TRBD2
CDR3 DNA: TGTGCCAGCAGCCCCCCACGCGGGAGTGGGCAAGAGACCCAGTACTTC
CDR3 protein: CASSPPRGSGQETQYF

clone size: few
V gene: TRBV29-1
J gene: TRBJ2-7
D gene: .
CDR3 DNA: TGCAGCGCCGTTTTGGGCGGGGAGCAGTACTTC
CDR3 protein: CSAVLGGEQYF

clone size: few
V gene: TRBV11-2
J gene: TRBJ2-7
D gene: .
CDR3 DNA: TGTGCCAGCAGCTTAGGCGTGACTACCTACGAGCAGTACTTC
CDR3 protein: CASSLGVTTYEQYF

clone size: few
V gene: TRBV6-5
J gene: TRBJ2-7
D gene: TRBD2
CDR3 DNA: TGTGCCAGCAGGGGGTTCTGGGAGGGACCGCAGTACTTC
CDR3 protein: CASRGFWEGPQYF

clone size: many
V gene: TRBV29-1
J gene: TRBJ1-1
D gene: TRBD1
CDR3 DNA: TGCAGCGGTGGGGGACAGGGCGCGACTGAAGCTTTCTTT
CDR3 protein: CSGGGQGATEAFF

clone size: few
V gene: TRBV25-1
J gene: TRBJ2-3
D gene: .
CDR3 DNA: TGTGCCAGCAGTGATTGGGGCAGGAGCACAGATACGCAGTATTTT
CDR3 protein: CASSDWGRSTDTQYF

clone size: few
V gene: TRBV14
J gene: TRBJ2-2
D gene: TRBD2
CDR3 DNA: TGTGCCAGCAGTCCCAGGACGGGGGGGAAACCCGGGGAGCTGTTTTTT
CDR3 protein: CASSPRTGGKPGELFF

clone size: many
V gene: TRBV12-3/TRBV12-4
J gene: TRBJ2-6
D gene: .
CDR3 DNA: TGTGCCAGCGGTGGGGTCTCTGGGGCCAACGTCCTGACTTTC
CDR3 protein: CASGGVSGANVLTF

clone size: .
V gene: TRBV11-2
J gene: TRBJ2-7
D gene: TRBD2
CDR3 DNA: TGTGCCAGCAGTTCGATAGCGGGGGCCTTCTACGAGCAGTACTTC
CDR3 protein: CASSSIAGAFYEQYF

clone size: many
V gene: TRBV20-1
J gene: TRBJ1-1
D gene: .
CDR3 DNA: TGCAGTGGATTGACAGACTTGAACACTGAAGCTTTCTTT
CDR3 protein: CSGLTDLNTEAFF

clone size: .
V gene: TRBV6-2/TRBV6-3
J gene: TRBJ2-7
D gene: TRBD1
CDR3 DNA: TGTGCCAGCGCCCGGGACAGCTACTACGAGCAGTACTTC
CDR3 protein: CASARDSYYEQYF

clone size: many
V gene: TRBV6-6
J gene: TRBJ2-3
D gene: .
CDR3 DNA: TGTGCCAGCACCCTGGACGGCACAGATACGCAGTATTTT
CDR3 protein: CASTLDGTDTQYF

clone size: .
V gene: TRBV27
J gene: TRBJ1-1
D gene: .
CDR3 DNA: TGTGCCAGCAGTTCACCCCGGACCTCTCCTGAAGCTTTCTTT
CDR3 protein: CASSSPRTSPEAFF

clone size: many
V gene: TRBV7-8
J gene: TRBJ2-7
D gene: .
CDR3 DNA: TGTGCCAGCACCCTTACCCCCGGCCACGAGCAGTACTTC
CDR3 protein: CASTLTPGHEQYF

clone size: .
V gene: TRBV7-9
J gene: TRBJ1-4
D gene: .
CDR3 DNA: TGTGCCAGCAGCTTCGACAACGGGCCGGGAGGATATTTT
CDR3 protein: CASSFDNGPGGYF

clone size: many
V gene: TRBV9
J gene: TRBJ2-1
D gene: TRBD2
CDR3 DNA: TGTGCCAGCAGCGTGGGAGCGGGGATAAACAATGAGCAGTTCTTC
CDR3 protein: CASSVGAGINNEQFF

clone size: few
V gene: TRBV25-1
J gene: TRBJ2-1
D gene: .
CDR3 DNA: TGTGCCAGCAGAGAGGGGTCACTCCCTGAGCAGTTCTTC
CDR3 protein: CASREGSLPEQFF

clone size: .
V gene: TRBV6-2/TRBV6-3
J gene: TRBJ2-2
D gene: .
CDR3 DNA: TGTGCCAGCAGTTACGTCCAGGGCGCCGGGGAGCTGTTTTTT
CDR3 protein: CASSYVQGAGELFF

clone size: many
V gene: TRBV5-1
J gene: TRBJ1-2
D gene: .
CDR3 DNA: TGCGCCAGCAGCTTAGACTACGGAGGCTACACCTTC
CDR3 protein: CASSLDYGGYTF

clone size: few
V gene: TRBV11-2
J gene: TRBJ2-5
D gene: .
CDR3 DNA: TGTGCCAGCAGCTTCCACACTGGCCAAGAGACCCAGTACTTC
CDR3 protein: CASSFHTGQETQYF

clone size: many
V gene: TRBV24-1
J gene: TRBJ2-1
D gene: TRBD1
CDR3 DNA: TGTGCCACCAGTGAGGGACAGGCGACTTTAGGGGAGCAGTTCTTC
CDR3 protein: CATSEGQATLGEQFF

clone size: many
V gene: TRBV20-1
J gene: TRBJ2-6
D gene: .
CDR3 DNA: TGCAGTGCTAGTCAAGCAAGTGGGGCCAACGTCCTGACTTTC
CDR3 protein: CSASQASGANVLTF

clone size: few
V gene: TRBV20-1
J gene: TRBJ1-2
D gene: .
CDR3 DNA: TGCAGTGCTAGGGACCCGACGACGGATGGCTACACCTTC
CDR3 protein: CSARDPTTDGYTF